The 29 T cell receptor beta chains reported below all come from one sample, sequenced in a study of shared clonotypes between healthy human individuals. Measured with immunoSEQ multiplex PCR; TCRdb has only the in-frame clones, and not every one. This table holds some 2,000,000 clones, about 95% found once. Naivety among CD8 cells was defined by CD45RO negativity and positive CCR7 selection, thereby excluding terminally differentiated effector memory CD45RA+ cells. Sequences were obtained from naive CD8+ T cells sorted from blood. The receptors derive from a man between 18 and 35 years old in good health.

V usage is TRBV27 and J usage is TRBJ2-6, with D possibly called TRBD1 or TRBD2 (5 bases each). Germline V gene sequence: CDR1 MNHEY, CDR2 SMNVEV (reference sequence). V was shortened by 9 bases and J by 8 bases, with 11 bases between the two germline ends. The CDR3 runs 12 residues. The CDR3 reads CASQGVPNVLTF. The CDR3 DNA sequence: TGTGCCAGTCAGGGAGTGCCCAACGTCCTGACTTTC.

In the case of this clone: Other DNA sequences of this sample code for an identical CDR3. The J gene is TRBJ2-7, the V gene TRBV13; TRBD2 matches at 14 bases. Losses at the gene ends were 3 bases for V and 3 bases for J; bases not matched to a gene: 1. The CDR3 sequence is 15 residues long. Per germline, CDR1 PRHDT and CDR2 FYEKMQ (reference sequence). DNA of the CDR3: TGTGCCAGCAGCTTGGGACTAGCGGGAGTCTACGAGCAGTACTTC. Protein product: CASSLGLAGVYEQYF.

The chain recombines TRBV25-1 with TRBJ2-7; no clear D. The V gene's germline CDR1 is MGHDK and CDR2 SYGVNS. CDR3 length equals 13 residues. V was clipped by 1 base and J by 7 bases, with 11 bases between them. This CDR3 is CASSEFDGREQYF. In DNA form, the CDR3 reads TGTGCCAGCAGTGAATTCGACGGAAGAGAGCAGTACTTC.

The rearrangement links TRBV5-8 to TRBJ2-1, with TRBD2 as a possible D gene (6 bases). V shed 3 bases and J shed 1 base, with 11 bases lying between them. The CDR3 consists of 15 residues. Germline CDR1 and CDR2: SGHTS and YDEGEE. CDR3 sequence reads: CASSSFGGSYNEQFF. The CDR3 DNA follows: TGTGCCAGCAGCTCTTTCGGGGGTTCCTACAATGAGCAGTTCTTC.

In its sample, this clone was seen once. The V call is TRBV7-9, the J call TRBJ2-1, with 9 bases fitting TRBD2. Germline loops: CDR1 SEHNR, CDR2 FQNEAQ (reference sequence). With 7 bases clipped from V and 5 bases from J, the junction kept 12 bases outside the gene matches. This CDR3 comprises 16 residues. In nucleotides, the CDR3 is TGTGCCAGCACCTCGTGGGACCTAGCGGGGAACAATGAGCAGTTCTTC. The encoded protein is CASTSWDLAGNNEQFF. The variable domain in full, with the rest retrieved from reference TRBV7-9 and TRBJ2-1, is DTGVSQNPRHKITKRGQNVTFRCDPISEHNRLYWYRQTLGQGPEFLTYFQNEAQLEKSRLLSDRFSAERPKGSFSTLEIQRTEQGDSAMYLCASTSWDLAGNNEQFFGPGTRLTVL.

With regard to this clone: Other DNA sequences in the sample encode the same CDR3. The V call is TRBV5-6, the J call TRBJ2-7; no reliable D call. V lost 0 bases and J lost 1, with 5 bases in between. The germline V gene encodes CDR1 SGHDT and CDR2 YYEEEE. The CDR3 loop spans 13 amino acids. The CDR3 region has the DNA TGTGCCAGCAGCTTGGCAGTTTCCTACGAGCAGTACTTC. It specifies CASSLAVSYEQYF.

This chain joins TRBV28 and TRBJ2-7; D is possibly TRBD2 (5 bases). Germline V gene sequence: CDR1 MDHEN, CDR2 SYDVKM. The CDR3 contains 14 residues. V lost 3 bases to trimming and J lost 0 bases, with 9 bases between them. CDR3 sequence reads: CASSFGRGSYEQYF. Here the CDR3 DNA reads TGTGCCAGCAGTTTCGGACGGGGCTCCTACGAGCAGTACTTC.

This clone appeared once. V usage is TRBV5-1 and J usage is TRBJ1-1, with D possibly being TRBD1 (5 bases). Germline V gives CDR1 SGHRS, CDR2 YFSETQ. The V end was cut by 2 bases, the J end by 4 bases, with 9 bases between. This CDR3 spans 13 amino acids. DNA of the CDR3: TGCGCCAGCAGCTTAGAAAGGGGCACTGAAGCTTTCTTT. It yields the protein CASSLERGTEAFF.

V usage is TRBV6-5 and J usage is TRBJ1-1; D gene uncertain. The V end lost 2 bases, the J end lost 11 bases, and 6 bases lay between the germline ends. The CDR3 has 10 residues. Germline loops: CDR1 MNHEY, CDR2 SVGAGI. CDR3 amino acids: CASSYEAAFF. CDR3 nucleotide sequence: TGTGCCAGCAGTTACGAAGCGGCTTTCTTT.

The CDR3 DNA reads as TGCGCCAGCAGCCAAGAAGAAGTTTCTAGCTCCTACAATGAGCAGTTCTTC. Translation: CASSQEEVSSSYNEQFF. The chain is built from TRBV4-1 and TRBJ2-1; D unresolved. Germline V CDR1 and CDR2: MGHRA, YSYEKL. V lost 0 bases to trimming and J lost 0 bases, with 12 bases between them. The CDR3 extends over 17 amino acids.

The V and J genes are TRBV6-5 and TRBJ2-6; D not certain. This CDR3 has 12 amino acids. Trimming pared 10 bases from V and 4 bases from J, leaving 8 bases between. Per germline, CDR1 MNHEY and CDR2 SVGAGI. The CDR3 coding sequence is TGTGCCACCCTCGACGGGGCCAACGTCCTGACTTTC. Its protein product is CATLDGANVLTF.

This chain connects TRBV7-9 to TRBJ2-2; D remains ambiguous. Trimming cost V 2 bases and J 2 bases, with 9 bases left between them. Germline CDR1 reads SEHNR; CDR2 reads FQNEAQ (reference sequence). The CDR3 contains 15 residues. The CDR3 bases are TGTGCCAGCAGCTTACCCAGTTTTAACACCGGGGAGCTGTTTTTT. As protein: CASSLPSFNTGELFF.

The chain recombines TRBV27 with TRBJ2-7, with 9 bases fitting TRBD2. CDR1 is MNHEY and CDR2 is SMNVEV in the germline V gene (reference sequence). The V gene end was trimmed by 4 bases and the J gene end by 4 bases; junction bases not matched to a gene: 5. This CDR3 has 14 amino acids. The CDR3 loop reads CASSWASGVYEQYF. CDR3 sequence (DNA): TGTGCCAGCAGTTGGGCTAGCGGGGTTTACGAGCAGTACTTC.

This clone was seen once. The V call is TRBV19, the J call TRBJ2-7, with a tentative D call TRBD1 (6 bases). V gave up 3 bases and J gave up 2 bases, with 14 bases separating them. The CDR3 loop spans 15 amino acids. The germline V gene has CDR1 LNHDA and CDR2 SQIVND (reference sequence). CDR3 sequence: CASSISGDHAYEQYF. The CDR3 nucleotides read TGTGCCAGTAGTATTTCAGGGGACCATGCCTACGAGCAGTACTTC.

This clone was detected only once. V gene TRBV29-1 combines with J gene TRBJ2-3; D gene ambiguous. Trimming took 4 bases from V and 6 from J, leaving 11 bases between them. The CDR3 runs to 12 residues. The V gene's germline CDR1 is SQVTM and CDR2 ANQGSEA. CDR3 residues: CSVVLLPDTQYF. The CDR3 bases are TGCAGCGTTGTTCTCCTCCCCGATACGCAGTATTTT.

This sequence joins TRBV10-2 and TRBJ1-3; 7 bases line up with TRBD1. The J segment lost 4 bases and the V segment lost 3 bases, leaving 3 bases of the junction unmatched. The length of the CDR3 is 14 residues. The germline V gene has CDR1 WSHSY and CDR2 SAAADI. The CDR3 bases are TGCGCCAGCAGTGATGGGACAGCCGGAAACACCATATATTTT. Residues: CASSDGTAGNTIYF.

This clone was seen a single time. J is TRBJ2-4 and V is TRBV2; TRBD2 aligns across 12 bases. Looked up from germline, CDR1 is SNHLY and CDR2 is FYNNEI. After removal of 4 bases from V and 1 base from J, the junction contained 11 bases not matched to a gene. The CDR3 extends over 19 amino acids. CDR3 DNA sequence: TGTGCCAGCAGTGTGCGGACTAGCGGGGAATTTTTGGCCAAAAACATTCAGTACTTC. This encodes CASSVRTSGEFLAKNIQYF. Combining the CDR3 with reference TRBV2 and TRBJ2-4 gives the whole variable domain EPEVTQTPSHQVTQMGQEVILRCVPISNHLYFYWYRQILGQKVEFLVSFYNNEISEKSEIFDDQFSVERPDGSNFTLKIRSTKLEDSAMYFCASSVRTSGEFLAKNIQYFGAGTRLSVL.

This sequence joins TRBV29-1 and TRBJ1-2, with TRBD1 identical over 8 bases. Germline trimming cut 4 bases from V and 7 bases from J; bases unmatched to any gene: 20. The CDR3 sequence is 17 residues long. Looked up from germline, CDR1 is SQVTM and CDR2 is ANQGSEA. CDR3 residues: CSVGPELQGVSSGGYTF. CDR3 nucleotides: TGCAGCGTTGGACCTGAATTACAGGGGGTCTCCTCAGGTGGCTACACCTTC.

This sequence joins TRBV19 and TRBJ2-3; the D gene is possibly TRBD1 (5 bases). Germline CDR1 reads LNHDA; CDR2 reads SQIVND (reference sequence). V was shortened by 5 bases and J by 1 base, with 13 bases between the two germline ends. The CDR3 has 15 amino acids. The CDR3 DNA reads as TGTGCCAGTAGTCCCCGACAGCTAGGCACAGATACGCAGTATTTT. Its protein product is CASSPRQLGTDTQYF. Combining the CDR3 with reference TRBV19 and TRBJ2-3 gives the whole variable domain DGGITQSPKYLFRKEGQNVTLSCEQNLNHDAMYWYRQDPGQGLRLIYYSQIVNDFQKGDIAEGYSVSREKKESFPLTVTSAQKNPTAFYLCASSPRQLGTDTQYFGPGTRLTVL.

The CDR3 protein is CASNMARDAGELFF. CDR3 nucleotide sequence: TGTGCCAGCAACATGGCCCGGGACGCCGGGGAGCTGTTTTTT. The gene calls are TRBV9 and TRBJ2-2, with D perhaps matching TRBD1 or TRBD2 (5 bases each). The V gene's germline CDR1 is SGDLS and CDR2 YYNGEE. The V gene lost 6 bases and the J gene lost 6 bases, with 15 bases spanning the gap. The CDR3 has 14 residues.

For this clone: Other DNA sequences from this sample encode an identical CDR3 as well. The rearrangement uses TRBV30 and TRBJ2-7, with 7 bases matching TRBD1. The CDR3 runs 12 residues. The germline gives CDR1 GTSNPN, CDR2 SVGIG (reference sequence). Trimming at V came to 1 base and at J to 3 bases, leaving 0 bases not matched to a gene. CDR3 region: CAWSGQGYEQYF. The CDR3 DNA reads TGTGCCTGGAGTGGACAGGGCTACGAGCAGTACTTC.

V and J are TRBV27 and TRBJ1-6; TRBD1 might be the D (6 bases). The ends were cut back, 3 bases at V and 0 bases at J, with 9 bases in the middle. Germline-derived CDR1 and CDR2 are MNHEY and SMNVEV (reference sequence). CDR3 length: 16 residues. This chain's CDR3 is CASSFQGSSYNSPLHF. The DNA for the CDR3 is TGTGCCAGCAGTTTCCAGGGGAGCTCCTATAATTCACCCCTCCACTTT.

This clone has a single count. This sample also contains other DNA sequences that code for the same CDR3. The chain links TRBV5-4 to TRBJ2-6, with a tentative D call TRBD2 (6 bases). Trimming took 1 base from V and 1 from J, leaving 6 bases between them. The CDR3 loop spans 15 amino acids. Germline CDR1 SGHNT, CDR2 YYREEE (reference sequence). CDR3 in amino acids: CASSLSGSGANVLTF. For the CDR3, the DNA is TGTGCCAGCAGCTTGAGCGGGTCTGGGGCCAACGTCCTGACTTTC.

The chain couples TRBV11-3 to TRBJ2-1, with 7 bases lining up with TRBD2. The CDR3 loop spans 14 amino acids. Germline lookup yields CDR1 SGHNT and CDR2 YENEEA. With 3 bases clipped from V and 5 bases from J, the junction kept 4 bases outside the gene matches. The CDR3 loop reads CASSLTSFNNEQFF. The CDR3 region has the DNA TGTGCCAGCAGCTTGACTAGCTTCAACAATGAGCAGTTCTTC.

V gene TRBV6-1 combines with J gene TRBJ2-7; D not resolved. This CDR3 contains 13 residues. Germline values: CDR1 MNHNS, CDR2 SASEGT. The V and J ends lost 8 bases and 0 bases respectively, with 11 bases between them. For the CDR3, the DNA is TGTGCCAGCGGGATAGGCTCCTCCTACGAGCAGTACTTC. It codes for CASGIGSSYEQYF.

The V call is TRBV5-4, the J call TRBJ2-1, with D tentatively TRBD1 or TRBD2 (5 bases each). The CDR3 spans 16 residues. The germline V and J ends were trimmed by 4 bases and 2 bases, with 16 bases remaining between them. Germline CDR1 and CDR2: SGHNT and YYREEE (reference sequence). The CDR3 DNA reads TGTGCCAGCAGCCCCTGGGGCGGAGGCACCTACAATGAGCAGTTCTTC. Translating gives CASSPWGGGTYNEQFF.

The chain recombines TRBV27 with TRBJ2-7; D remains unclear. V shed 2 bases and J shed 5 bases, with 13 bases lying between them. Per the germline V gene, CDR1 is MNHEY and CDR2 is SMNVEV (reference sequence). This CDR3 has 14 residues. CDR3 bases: TGTGCCAGCAGTTTAGAACTATCCCCCCACGAGCAGTACTTC. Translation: CASSLELSPHEQYF.

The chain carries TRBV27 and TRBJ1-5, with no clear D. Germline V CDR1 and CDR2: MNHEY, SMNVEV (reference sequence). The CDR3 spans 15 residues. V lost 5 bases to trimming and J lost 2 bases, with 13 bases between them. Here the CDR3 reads CASSALQPGNQPQHF. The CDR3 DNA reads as TGTGCCAGCAGTGCGCTTCAGCCGGGCAATCAGCCCCAGCATTTT.

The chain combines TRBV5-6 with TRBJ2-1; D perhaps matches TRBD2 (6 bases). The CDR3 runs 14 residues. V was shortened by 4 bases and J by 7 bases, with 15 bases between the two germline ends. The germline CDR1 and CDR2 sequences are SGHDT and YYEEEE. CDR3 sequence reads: CASSIATSLNEQFF. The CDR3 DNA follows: TGTGCCAGCAGCATTGCTACTAGCTTGAATGAGCAGTTCTTC.